One sample yielded the 32 T cell receptor beta chains listed below, sequenced in a study of beta chain features in type 1 diabetes. Study findings and constraints: The study found moderately but significantly shorter TCRB CDR3s in all four CD4+ subsets of Type 1 diabetes patients.

These TCRs' antigens remain unknown. Reverse transcription of all isolated RNA meant that expressed TCRB transcripts were sequenced. Repertoires were generated with immunoSEQ multiplex PCR, while TCRdb's copy carries only in-frame clones and drops some. In the table there are hundreds of thousands of clones, more than 13% of which are singletons. The sequenced sample consisted of naive CD4+ T cells from blood. Receptor source: a man under 40 with type 1 diabetes.

This clone was observed a few times. The V gene is TRBV28, the J gene TRBJ2-7; TRBD2 agrees at 13 bases. The germline gives CDR1 MDHEN, CDR2 SYDVKM. The length of the CDR3 is 15 residues. V shed 5 bases and J 4 bases; nucleotides not matched to a gene: 5. DNA for the CDR3: TGTGCCAGCAGTGCGGGACTAGCGGGATCGTACGAGCAGTACTTC. This gives the protein CASSAGLAGSYEQYF.

V usage is TRBV28 and J usage is TRBJ2-1; D is unresolved. V lost 5 bases and J 5 bases, leaving 7 bases between the germline ends. CDR1 and CDR2 (germline): MDHEN, SYDVKM. CDR3 length: 12 amino acids. CDR3 sequence: CASSLRDNEQFF. The CDR3 nucleotides are TGTGCCAGCAGTCTAAGAGACAATGAGCAGTTCTTC.

This chain links TRBV29-1 with TRBJ1-3; unclear D gene. Germline V gene sequence: CDR1 SQVTM, CDR2 ANQGSEA. This CDR3 has 12 residues. Trimming removed 6 bases from V and 3 bases from J, with 9 bases in between. The CDR3 sequence is CSVERSGNTIYF. Here the CDR3 DNA reads TGCAGCGTGGAGAGGAGTGGAAACACCATATATTTT.

The J gene is TRBJ2-7, the V gene TRBV18; 10 nucleotides align to TRBD2. CDR1 is KGHSH and CDR2 is LQKENI in the germline V gene. Losses at the gene ends were 4 bases for V and 1 base for J; bases not matched to a gene: 1. This CDR3 has 14 residues. Written as DNA, the CDR3 is TGTGCCAGCTCACGGACTAGCGGTTCCTACGAGCAGTACTTC. This encodes CASSRTSGSYEQYF.

This clone was observed a few times. This chain links TRBV7-2 with TRBJ2-1, with 10 nucleotides matching TRBD2. Losses at the gene ends were 5 bases for V and 7 bases for J; bases not matched to a gene: 5. CDR3 length equals 14 residues. Germline loops: CDR1 SGHTA, CDR2 FQGNSA. CDR3: CASSRGLARNEQFF. Here the CDR3 DNA reads TGTGCCAGCAGCAGGGGACTAGCGAGGAATGAGCAGTTCTTC.

This chain connects TRBV5-8 to TRBJ2-7; D gene unclear. The CDR3 covers 11 residues. The germline V gene has CDR1 SGHTS and CDR2 YDEGEE. V lost 3 bases and J 3 bases, leaving 4 bases between the germline ends. This chain's CDR3 is CASSYSYEQYF. For the CDR3, the DNA is TGTGCCAGCAGCTACAGCTACGAGCAGTACTTC.

This clone has only a few counts. The genes are TRBV5-6 and TRBJ2-5; 7 bases line up with TRBD2. CDR3 size: 13 residues. The junction had 3 bases not matched to a gene; V was cut back by 0 bases and J by 7 bases. CDR1 and CDR2 from the germline V gene are SGHDT and YYEEEE. The CDR3 coding sequence is TGTGCCAGCAGCTTGGGGGGGGGAAGGACCCAGTACTTC. This gives the protein CASSLGGGRTQYF. Variable domain in full (rest from reference TRBV5-6 and TRBJ2-5): DAGVTQSPTHLIKTRGQQVTLRCSPKSGHDTVSWYQQALGQGPQFIFQYYEEEERQRGNFPDRFSGHQFPNYSSELNVNALLLGDSALYLCASSLGGGRTQYFGPGTRLLVL.

This chain uses TRBV11-3 with TRBJ2-6, with TRBD1 matching 12 bases. Germline V gene data show CDR1 as SGHNT and CDR2 as YENEEA. After removal of 4 bases from V and 0 bases from J, the junction contained 4 bases not matched to a gene. CDR3 length: 18 residues. CDR3 loop: CASSSGQGAPSGANVLTF. CDR3 nucleotides: TGTGCCAGCAGCTCGGGACAGGGGGCTCCCTCTGGGGCCAACGTCCTGACTTTC.

In its sample, this clone was seen a few times. The chain couples TRBV7-3 to TRBJ2-1; 7 nucleotides align to TRBD2. Germline values: CDR1 SGHTA, CDR2 FQGTGA. V shed 1 base, J shed 7 bases, and the junction held 7 bases outside the gene matches. This CDR3 comprises 15 residues. This CDR3 is CASSLRGLGGNEQFF. The CDR3 coding sequence is TGTGCCAGCAGCTTAAGGGGACTCGGGGGGAATGAGCAGTTCTTC.

The chain joins TRBV29-1 to TRBJ2-3; 13 bases align to TRBD2. In germline, CDR1 is SQVTM, CDR2 ANQGSEA. The ends lost 6 bases at V and 4 bases at J; junction bases unmatched: 4. CDR3 size: 14 residues. The CDR3 sequence: CSVGTSGKADTQYF. In nucleotides, the CDR3 is TGCAGCGTAGGGACTAGCGGGAAGGCAGATACGCAGTATTTT.

The V call is TRBV7-3, the J call TRBJ1-1; D gene ambiguous. Trimming cost V 5 bases and J 0 bases, with 7 bases left between them. The length of the CDR3 is 13 residues. Per the germline V gene, CDR1 is SGHTA and CDR2 is FQGTGA. CDR3 DNA: TGTGCCAGCAGCGTGACACTGAACACTGAAGCTTTCTTT. Translated: CASSVTLNTEAFF.

The chain employs TRBV2 and TRBJ2-5; no firm D call. The V and J ends lost 6 bases and 5 bases respectively, with 7 bases between them. CDR1 SNHLY and CDR2 FYNNEI come from the germline V gene. The CDR3 spans 11 residues. CDR3 in DNA: TGTGCCAGCAGCCCTGAGGAGACCCAGTACTTC. Translated: CASSPEETQYF.

This chain joins TRBV15 and TRBJ2-1, with TRBD2 as a possible D gene (5 bases). CDR1 is LNHNV and CDR2 is YYDKDF in the germline V gene (reference sequence). CDR3 length: 15 residues. V was cut by 8 bases and J by 0 bases, with 14 bases left in between. As DNA, the CDR3 is TGTGCCACCCGCCGTGGGAGCGGCTCCTACAATGAGCAGTTCTTC. Its protein is CATRRGSGSYNEQFF.

This clone showed up just a few times. CDR3 in DNA: TGTGCCAGCAGTCACTGGGGGGGCAATCAGCCCCAGCATTTT. Its protein product is CASSHWGGNQPQHF. J is TRBJ1-5 and V is TRBV7-9, with D possibly TRBD1 on 5 matching bases. Germline-derived CDR1 and CDR2 are SEHNR and FQNEAQ (reference sequence). V lost 6 bases, J lost 2 bases, and 11 bases lay in between. The length of the CDR3 is 14 residues.

DNA for the CDR3: TGTGCCAGCAGCTCATTCAAGCGGGGCGGGGAGACCCAGTACTTC. Encoded protein: CASSSFKRGGETQYF. The J gene is TRBJ2-5, the V gene TRBV5-4; 7 positions agree with TRBD2. CDR3 length: 15 residues. The V segment lost 3 bases and the J segment 5 bases; nucleotides outside the gene matches: 10. CDR1 and CDR2 from the germline V gene are SGHNT and YYREEE (reference sequence).

In this sample, this clone turned up a few times. The chain has TRBV20-1 and TRBJ1-5; tentatively, D is TRBD1 (6 bases). CDR1 is DFQATT and CDR2 is SNEGSKA in the germline V gene (reference sequence). Trimming removed 0 bases at V and 11 bases at J, with 8 bases between. The CDR3 runs to 11 residues. Written as DNA, the CDR3 is TGCAGTGCTAGAGACAGGGGAACCCAGCATTTT. It encodes CSARDRGTQHF.

This clone was observed a handful of times. The chain's CDR3 is CASSLAAGAGTDTQYF. The CDR3 DNA follows: TGTGCCAGCAGCTTGGCGGCGGGGGCGGGCACAGATACGCAGTATTTT. The V and J genes are TRBV5-4 and TRBJ2-3, with D tentatively TRBD2 (7 bases). V was cut by 0 bases and J by 1 base, with 12 bases left in between. The CDR3 loop spans 16 amino acids. Germline V lookup: CDR1 SGHNT, CDR2 YYREEE (reference sequence).

The table lists this clone with a few counts. The rearrangement uses TRBV9 and TRBJ1-2, with 7 bases aligning to TRBD1. Germline lookup yields CDR1 SGDLS and CDR2 YYNGEE. There are 17 residues in the CDR3. V was clipped by 4 bases and J by 0 bases; unmatched bases: 12. DNA for the CDR3: TGTGCCAGCAGCCAAGGGACAGCCCTATATTCTAACTATGGCTACACCTTC. As protein: CASSQGTALYSNYGYTF.

The chain combines TRBV5-4 with TRBJ2-1; a possible D gene is TRBD1 (6 bases). The V gene's germline CDR1 is SGHNT and CDR2 YYREEE (reference sequence). The CDR3 has 13 residues. V was shortened by 5 bases and J by 5 bases, with 11 bases between the two germline ends. The CDR3, as DNA: TGTGCCAGCAGATACAGGGAGAACAATGAGCAGTTCTTC. Translating gives CASRYRENNEQFF.

This clone was counted many times. The rearrangement links TRBV29-1 to TRBJ2-5, with TRBD2 matching over 9 bases. The CDR3 loop spans 12 amino acids. With V trimmed by 6 bases and J by 5 bases, 4 bases remained unmatched. Germline CDR1 SQVTM, CDR2 ANQGSEA. As DNA, the CDR3 is TGCAGCGTCCTTAGCGGGAGCGAGACCCAGTACTTC. Encoded protein: CSVLSGSETQYF.

This clone turned up a few times. The rearrangement uses TRBV2 and TRBJ2-1; D possibly corresponds to TRBD1 (5 bases). V lost 10 bases and J lost 2, with 9 bases in between. This CDR3 region has 12 residues. Germline V gene sequence: CDR1 SNHLY, CDR2 FYNNEI. The CDR3 coding sequence is TGTGCCACGAGCAGGGCCTACAATGAGCAGTTCTTC. This sequence encodes CATSRAYNEQFF.

In this sample, this clone turned up a few times. Germline is not matched at one junction end, which may reflect a read error. CDR3 sequence reads: CAISENRGQETQYF. The CDR3 DNA follows: TGTGCCATCAGTGAGAATCGTGGCCAAGAGACCCAGTACTTC. V and J are TRBV6-5 and TRBJ2-5; D not resolved. CDR3 length: 14 residues. The V gene's germline CDR1 is MNHEY and CDR2 SVGAGI.

DNA of the CDR3: TGCGCCAGCAGCGAAACTAGCGGGAGTAGGAATGAGCAGTTCTTC. Translated: CASSETSGSRNEQFF. This chain links TRBV5-1 with TRBJ2-1; 11 bases are shared with TRBD2. Trimming at V came to 4 bases and at J to 7 bases, leaving 7 bases not matched to a gene. The CDR3 is 15 residues long. Germline V gene lookup returns CDR1 SGHRS and CDR2 YFSETQ. The whole variable domain, remainder taken from reference TRBV5-1 and TRBJ2-1, is KAGVTQTPRYLIKTRGQQVTLSCSPISGHRSVSWYQQTPGQGLQFLFEYFSETQRNKGNFPGRFSGRQFSNSRSEMNVSTLELGDSALYLCASSETSGSRNEQFFGPGTRLTVL.

The J gene is TRBJ1-2, the V gene TRBV20-1; D uncertain. The V end lost 7 bases, the J end lost 6 bases, and 12 bases lay between the germline ends. The V gene's germline CDR1 is DFQATT and CDR2 SNEGSKA (reference sequence). This CDR3 has 11 residues. Here the CDR3 DNA reads TGCAGTGTTCGGATCGGGGATGGCTACACCTTC. This translates into CSVRIGDGYTF.

This clone was picked up a small number of times. The chain employs TRBV30 and TRBJ2-7; possibly TRBD2 for D (6 bases). This CDR3 spans 12 amino acids. The V gene's germline CDR1 is GTSNPN and CDR2 SVGIG (reference sequence). Trimming removed 2 bases at V and 5 bases at J, with 10 bases between. CDR3 sequence: CAWSRRVHEQYF. The CDR3 DNA is TGTGCCTGGAGTAGGAGGGTACACGAGCAGTACTTC.

The chain carries TRBV6-6 and TRBJ2-1; 9 positions match TRBD2. V lost 2 bases, J lost 9 bases, and 8 bases stayed unmatched. The CDR3 spans 15 residues. Per germline, CDR1 MNHNY and CDR2 SVGAGI (reference sequence). The DNA of the CDR3 is TGTGCCAGCAGTTACGCGGGAGGGCCGGAGGGTGAGCAGTTCTTC. Translated, it gives CASSYAGGPEGEQFF.

This clone showed up just a few times. The V gene is TRBV5-1, the J gene TRBJ1-5; 9 bases map to TRBD1. The CDR3 is 14 residues long. V trimming: 4 bases; J trimming: 5 bases; junction bases outside the gene matches: 4. Germline-derived CDR1 and CDR2 are SGHRS and YFSETQ. The CDR3 spells CASSLTGGDQPQHF. The CDR3 nucleotides are TGCGCCAGCAGCCTTACAGGGGGCGATCAGCCCCAGCATTTT.

This clone was observed a handful of times. The chain employs TRBV9 and TRBJ1-4; no definite D call. Trimming pared 0 bases from V and 3 bases from J, leaving 9 bases between. CDR3 length equals 15 residues. Per germline, CDR1 SGDLS and CDR2 YYNGEE. The CDR3 region has the DNA TGTGCCAGCAGCGTAGGGACCGGGGCTAATGAAAAACTGTTTTTT. It yields the protein CASSVGTGANEKLFF.

V usage is TRBV11-2 and J usage is TRBJ2-1, with D tentatively TRBD2 (6 bases). With 4 bases removed from V and 2 bases from J, the gap between germline ends came to 15 bases. The CDR3 extends over 16 amino acids. The V gene's germline CDR1 is SGHAT and CDR2 FQNNGV. CDR3 nucleotide sequence: TGTGCCAGCAGCTACCTGGGGTCTAGCGCCTACAATGAGCAGTTCTTC. Translating gives CASSYLGSSAYNEQFF.

This rearrangement joins TRBV10-3 to TRBJ2-5, with D tentatively TRBD1 (6 bases). The CDR3 has 13 residues. Germline CDR1 reads ENHRY; CDR2 reads SYGVKD. The V gene lost 6 bases and the J gene lost 4 bases, with 12 bases spanning the gap. For the CDR3, the DNA is TGTGCCATCAGCCTATCAGGGGTAGAGACCCAGTACTTC. This translates into CAISLSGVETQYF.

The chain has TRBV2 and TRBJ2-1; D gene unclear. The V end lost 4 bases, the J end lost 5 bases, and 6 bases lay between the germline ends. The CDR3 consists of 12 residues. Germline V gene data show CDR1 as SNHLY and CDR2 as FYNNEI. The CDR3 sequence: CASSAQNNEQFF. CDR3 nucleotide sequence: TGTGCCAGCAGTGCCCAGAACAATGAGCAGTTCTTC.

The chain joins TRBV11-3 to TRBJ2-1, with a possible D match to TRBD2 (5 bases). CDR1 and CDR2 from the germline V gene are SGHNT and YENEEA. Trimming cost V 4 bases and J 1 base, with 11 bases left between them. The CDR3 totals 15 residues. This chain's CDR3 is CASSSLGDSYNEQFF. CDR3 nucleotides: TGTGCCAGCAGCTCACTGGGAGATTCCTACAATGAGCAGTTCTTC.